One and the same sample provided the 6 T cell receptor beta chains below, sequenced in a study of T cell responses to AZD1222 COVID-19 vaccine. Only in-frame clones appear in the TCRdb table, and some are missing; sequencing was by immunoSEQ multiplex PCR. The sample includes 120,000 to 150,000 clones, around 93% of them seen just once. The material was peripheral blood, obtained on day 0 of AZD1222 vaccination. The receptor source for this set is an adult in good health.

This clone was recorded once. CDR3: CASLAPGANVLTF. In DNA, the CDR3 is TGTGCCAGCCTCGCCCCTGGGGCCAACGTCCTGACTTTC. The chain joins TRBV6-5 to TRBJ2-6, with no clear D. The CDR3 has 13 amino acids. The germline V gene encodes CDR1 MNHEY and CDR2 SVGAGI. Trimming removed 8 bases at V and 2 bases at J, with 7 bases between.

The sample holds one count of this clone. The chain couples TRBV11-3 to TRBJ2-2, with D hard to call. This CDR3 spans 15 amino acids. The germline V gene encodes CDR1 SGHNT and CDR2 YENEEA. V dropped 1 base and J dropped 6 bases, with 12 bases sitting between them. The CDR3, as DNA: TGTGCCAGCAGCTTAGCATTATTCAGCTCCGGGGAGCTGTTTTTT. This sequence encodes CASSLALFSSGELFF.

Only one count was recorded for this clone. J is TRBJ1-5 and V is TRBV23-1; D is perhaps TRBD1 (6 bases). TRBV23-1 is placed among ORFs of uncertain function. The V end was cut by 0 bases, the J end by 7 bases, with 16 bases between. This CDR3 contains 16 residues. The CDR3: CASSQSRGQSGQPQHF. As DNA, the CDR3 is TGCGCCAGCAGTCAATCGAGGGGACAATCAGGGCAGCCCCAGCATTTT.

The chain has TRBV5-1 and TRBJ1-1; 7 bases map to TRBD1. V dropped 5 bases and J dropped 7; count of bases not matched to a gene: 8. Germline CDR1 and CDR2: SGHRS and YFSETQ. The CDR3 loop spans 13 amino acids. CDR3 in amino acids: CASRRQGVIEAFF. The DNA for the CDR3 is TGCGCCAGCAGGAGACAGGGAGTAATTGAAGCTTTCTTT.

The genes are TRBV6-2 or TRBV6-3 and TRBJ1-1; 8 bases match TRBD1. Trimming cost V 4 bases and J 4 bases; bases outside gene matches: 8. Germline CDR1 is MNHEY and CDR2 is SVGEGT. CDR3 length: 15 amino acids. The CDR3: CASSFRGLLGTEAFF. CDR3 nucleotide sequence: TGTGCCAGCAGTTTCAGGGGGCTTTTGGGCACTGAAGCTTTCTTT.

The chain recombines TRBV18 with TRBJ1-4; no firm D call. V lost 4 bases and J lost 0, with 12 bases in between. CDR3 length: 16 amino acids. Germline-derived CDR1 and CDR2 are KGHSH and LQKENI. CDR3 nucleotides: TGTGCCAGCTCACGCAGCAGGACCTCAACTAATGAAAAACTGTTTTTT. Protein sequence: CASSRSRTSTNEKLFF. Variable domain in full (rest from reference TRBV18 and TRBJ1-4): NAGVMQNPRHLVRRRGQEARLRCSPMKGHSHVYWYRQLPEEGLKFMVYLQKENIIDESGMPKERFSAEFPKEGPSILRIQQVVRGDSAAYFCASSRSRTSTNEKLFFGSGTQLSVL.